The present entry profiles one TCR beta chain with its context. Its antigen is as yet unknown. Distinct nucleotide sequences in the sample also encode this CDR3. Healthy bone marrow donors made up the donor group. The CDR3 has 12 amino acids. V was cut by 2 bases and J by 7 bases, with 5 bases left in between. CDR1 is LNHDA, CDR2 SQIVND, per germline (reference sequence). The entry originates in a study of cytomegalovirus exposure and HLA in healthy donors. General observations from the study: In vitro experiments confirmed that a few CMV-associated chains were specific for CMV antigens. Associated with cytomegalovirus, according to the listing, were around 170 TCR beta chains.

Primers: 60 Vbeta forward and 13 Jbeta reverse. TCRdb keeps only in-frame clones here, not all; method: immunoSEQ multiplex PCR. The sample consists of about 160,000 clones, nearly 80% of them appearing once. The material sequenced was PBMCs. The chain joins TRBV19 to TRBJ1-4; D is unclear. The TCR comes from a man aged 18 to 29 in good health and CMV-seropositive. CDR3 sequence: CASSIRGEKLFF. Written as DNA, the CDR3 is TGTGCCAGTAGTATACGGGGTGAAAAACTGTTTTTT.